What follows describes a single T cell receptor beta chain. Its antigen is undetermined. Subsets obtained from CD4+ cells comprised CD45RA+ naive and CD45RA-negative memory cells. Sorted-subset replicate PCRs used around 200 ng DNA, roughly 28,000 T cell genomes. In the original processing: Junction-only immunoSEQ data arrived without quality scores, meaning filtering differed. Only in-frame clones appear in the TCRdb table, and some are missing; sequencing was by immunoSEQ multiplex PCR. V, J and clone size derive from that table, while D and trimming were established from the DNA sequence. The data contain under 1,900,000 clones, around 98.5% of them singletons. The sample originates from a study of shared clonotypes between healthy human individuals. The CDR3 spans 18 residues. Germline V gene lookup returns CDR1 SGHTA and CDR2 FQGNSA. V gave up 5 bases and J gave up 7 bases; unmatched junction bases: 15.

Findings of the study overall: Deeper or shallower sequencing was expected to change how clonotypes are shared among donors.

This sequence originates from a man aged 25 to 40 in good health. The chain combines TRBV7-2 with TRBJ2-2; 11 bases match TRBD2. Sequenced sample: naive CD4+ T cells sorted from blood. Regarding subset: CD45RA+ positively selected. This chain's CDR3 is CASSPPPTLAGVVGELFF. The CDR3 DNA is TGTGCCAGCAGCCCCCCTCCAACACTAGCGGGAGTGGTCGGGGAGCTGTTTTTT.